This entry lists 9 T cell receptor beta chains sequenced from one sample in a study of OX40 agonist ivuxolimab in advanced cancers. Only in-frame clones appear in the TCRdb table, and some are missing; sequencing was by immunoSEQ multiplex PCR. The table includes 30,000 to 40,000 clones, roughly 84% detected once. This specimen was CD4+ or CD8+ T cells sorted from blood, taken in a trial of the OX40 agonist ivuxolimab. These receptor sequences come from an adult with an advanced solid tumor such as melanoma, head and neck, liver or kidney cancer.

This chain links TRBV15 with TRBJ1-2, with TRBD1 matching over 7 bases. There are 15 residues in the CDR3. V lost 5 bases and J lost 0; bases outside the gene matches: 6. Germline V gene data show CDR1 as LNHNV and CDR2 as YYDKDF (reference sequence). CDR3 DNA sequence: TGTGCCACCAGCGATGACAGGGATACTAACTATGGCTACACCTTC. Amino acid sequence: CATSDDRDTNYGYTF. The entire variable domain, with the rest obtained from reference TRBV15 and TRBJ1-2, is as follows: DAMVIQNPRYQVTQFGKPVTLSCSQTLNHNVMYWYQQKSSQAPKLLFHYYDKDFNNEADTPDNFQSRRPNTSFCFLDIRSPGLGDTAMYLCATSDDRDTNYGYTFGSGTRLTVV.

This sequence joins TRBV6-5 and TRBJ2-1; D unresolved. This CDR3 has 14 amino acids. The V and J ends lost 0 bases and 8 bases respectively, with 11 bases between them. The germline CDR1 and CDR2 sequences are MNHEY and SVGAGI. CDR3 protein: CASSYSRSRDEQFF. CDR3 in DNA: TGTGCCAGCAGTTACTCGAGGTCTAGGGATGAGCAGTTCTTC.

The genes are TRBV11-2 and TRBJ2-5; D is unclear. Germline assignment: CDR1 SGHAT and CDR2 FQNNGV. With 1 base removed from V and 4 bases from J, the gap between germline ends came to 10 bases. CDR3 length: 14 amino acids. CDR3 amino acids: CASSLGHTLETQYF. CDR3 nucleotide sequence: TGTGCCAGCAGCTTAGGGCATACTTTAGAGACCCAGTACTTC. Looking up the rest from reference TRBV11-2 and TRBJ2-5 gives the full variable domain: EAGVAQSPRYKIIEKRQSVAFWCNPISGHATLYWYQQILGQGPKLLIQFQNNGVVDDSQLPKDRFSAERLKGVDSTLKIQPAKLEDSAVYLCASSLGHTLETQYFGPGTRLLVL.

This clone turned up a few times. V usage is TRBV6-5 and J usage is TRBJ1-6; perhaps TRBD1 as D (6 bases). Germline CDR1 MNHEY, CDR2 SVGAGI. CDR3 length: 13 amino acids. V was trimmed by 2 bases and J by 13 bases, leaving 12 bases between them. CDR3 protein: CASSYRGGEPLHF. CDR3 DNA sequence: TGTGCCAGCAGTTACAGGGGGGGAGAGCCCCTCCACTTT.

This clone was detected only a few times. The chain is built from TRBV10-2 and TRBJ1-1, with TRBD1 identical over 7 bases. V was pared by 9 bases and J by 6 bases, with 7 bases of the junction left unmatched. The CDR3 spans 12 residues. The V gene's germline CDR1 is WSHSY and CDR2 SAAADI. CDR3 residues: CASQGEVAEAFF. The CDR3, as DNA: TGCGCCAGTCAGGGGGAAGTGGCTGAAGCTTTCTTT.

V usage is TRBV7-6 and J usage is TRBJ2-1; 7 bases match TRBD2. From germline, CDR1 is SGHVS and CDR2 FNYEAQ. The CDR3 spans 14 residues. V trimming: 5 bases; J trimming: 5 bases; junction bases outside the gene matches: 6. CDR3 protein: CASSPMGGNNEQFF. Written as DNA, the CDR3 is TGTGCCAGCAGCCCTATGGGGGGGAACAATGAGCAGTTCTTC.

The gene calls are TRBV27 and TRBJ1-2; weak D call: TRBD1 (6 bases). Trimming took off 10 bases at V and 0 bases at J, with 18 bases between the two ends. This CDR3 has 15 amino acids. Germline V gene data show CDR1 as MNHEY and CDR2 as SMNVEV (reference sequence). CDR3 loop: CATAPGTNTNYGYTF. As DNA, the CDR3 is TGTGCCACCGCACCGGGGACAAATACTAACTATGGCTACACCTTC.

This chain connects TRBV28 to TRBJ1-3; perhaps TRBD1 as D (5 bases). Trimming shortened V by 4 bases and J by 5 bases, and 15 bases separated the two germline ends. CDR1 is MDHEN and CDR2 is SYDVKM in the germline V gene. This CDR3 has 15 residues. CDR3 in DNA: TGTGCCAGCAGTTCCACTGGGACGTTTAGAAACACCATATATTTT. Translated: CASSSTGTFRNTIYF.

The CDR3 nucleotides read TGTGCCAGCAGCTTTGAGGGCACTAGCTATGGCTACACCTTC. It specifies CASSFEGTSYGYTF. The chain has TRBV11-2 and TRBJ1-2; D unclear. Germline loops: CDR1 SGHAT, CDR2 FQNNGV. Trimming removed 3 bases from V and 4 bases from J, with 12 bases in between. This CDR3 comprises 14 residues.